These T cell receptor beta chains were read from a single sample in a study of OX40 agonist ivuxolimab in advanced cancers. The repertoire was sequenced with immunoSEQ multiplex PCR; TCRdb's copy has only in-frame clones and lacks some. The profile covers roughly 25,000 clones, with about 80% appearing a single time and 1.4% taken by the ten largest. Specimen: CD4+ or CD8+ T cells sorted from blood, collected in a trial of the OX40 agonist ivuxolimab. The receptors were sampled from an adult with an advanced solid tumor such as melanoma, head and neck, liver or kidney cancer. The CDR3 runs from the conserved cysteine through the conserved F or W. The order of the fields is J gene, clone size, D gene, V gene, CDR3 DNA, CDR3 protein. A D gene is named only where the DNA matches it firmly. Size values are once, few and many counts, or a class for expanded clones, and some rows have none.

>TRBJ2-5|-|TRBD1|TRBV5-1
TGCGCCAGCAGCCCTGGACAGGGCGTCCAAGAGACCCAGTACTTC
CASSPGQGVQETQYF
>TRBJ1-3|-|-|TRBV4-3
TGCGCCAGCAGCCAGGACGGTGGAAACACCATATATTTT
CASSQDGGNTIYF
>TRBJ2-3|-|-|TRBV5-1
TGCGCCAGCTGGGCGGGCACAGATACGCAGTATTTT
CASWAGTDTQYF
>TRBJ2-3|-|-|TRBV7-2
TGTGCCAGCAGCTCGCTCGGGACTTTGCAGTATTTT
CASSSLGTLQYF
>TRBJ2-3|-|-|TRBV30
TGTGCCTGGACAAGGGGAGGTAGCACAGATACGCAGTATTTT
CAWTRGGSTDTQYF
>TRBJ1-4|-|-|TRBV19
TGTGCCAGTAGTTCCCGGGACACTCCCCCAACTAATGAAAAACTGTTTTTT
CASSSRDTPPTNEKLFF
>TRBJ2-7|-|TRBD2|TRBV7-8
TGTGCCAGCAGCTCGCCGGGAGCGGGGGGGCCGGGAATCGAGCAGTACTTC
CASSSPGAGGPGIEQYF
>TRBJ2-3|once|-|TRBV30
TGTGCCTGGAGGGGGAGGGATACGCAGTATTTT
CAWRGRDTQYF
>TRBJ2-5|-|TRBD2|TRBV2
TGTGCCAGCAGTGGGGCTAGCGGGGCCCAAGAGACCCAGTACTTC
CASSGASGAQETQYF
>TRBJ2-7|-|TRBD1|TRBV27
TGTGCCACCCTGGACAGGTATACCTACGAGCAGTACTTC
CATLDRYTYEQYF
>TRBJ2-1|-|-|TRBV6-5
TGTGCCAGCAGTCGTAAACGGGAGCATGAGCAGTTCTTC
CASSRKREHEQFF
>TRBJ2-3|-|-|TRBV19
TGTGCCAGTACCCGGACCAAGGGGGCAGATACGCAGTATTTT
CASTRTKGADTQYF
>TRBJ2-5|-|-|TRBV7-7
TGTGCTAGCAGCTTATACCCCTCGGGCTTTCAAGAGACCCAGTACTTC
CASSLYPSGFQETQYF
>TRBJ2-4|-|-|TRBV4-3
TGCGCCAGCAGCCAAGATGGGCGGGCGGGAAAAAACATTCAGTACTTC
CASSQDGRAGKNIQYF
>TRBJ2-3|-|-|TRBV7-2
TGTGCCAGCAGCTTAACAGGGGGGGCGGATACGCAGTATTTT
CASSLTGGADTQYF
>TRBJ2-5|-|-|TRBV7-9
TGTGCCAGCAGCCCAATTGCGGGGCTTGGGACCCAGTACTTC
CASSPIAGLGTQYF
>TRBJ2-5|-|-|TRBV5-4
TGTGCCAGCAGCTTGCTCTCCGGCGGGGAAGAGACCCAGTACTTC
CASSLLSGGEETQYF
>TRBJ1-4|once|-|TRBV7-2
TGTGCCAGCAGCTCCCAAGGACTAACTAATGAAAAACTGTTTTTT
CASSSQGLTNEKLFF
>TRBJ2-1|-|TRBD2|TRBV18
TGTGCCAGCTCACAGACTAGCGGGAGGGACGGAAACAATGAGCAGTTCTTC
CASSQTSGRDGNNEQFF
>TRBJ2-1|-|TRBD1|TRBV7-2
TGTGCCAGCAGCCTCCGGACAGGGGGTTACAATGAGCAGTTCTTC
CASSLRTGGYNEQFF
>TRBJ2-2|-|TRBD1|TRBV4-2
TGTGCCAGCAGCCAAGAGGGGACAGGGCAAATCGGGGAGCTGTTTTTT
CASSQEGTGQIGELFF
>TRBJ2-1|once|-|TRBV19
TGTGCCAGTAGTATCTCTAGGACTATCTACAATGAGCAGTTCTTC
CASSISRTIYNEQFF
>TRBJ2-5|-|-|TRBV28
TGTGCCAGCAGCCGACCGAGTATGGAGACCCAGTACTTC
CASSRPSMETQYF
>TRBJ1-6|-|-|TRBV28
TGTGCCAGCAGTGCAGGGATGAATTCACCCCTCCACTTT
CASSAGMNSPLHF
>TRBJ2-2|-|-|TRBV7-3
TGTGCCAGCAGCTCCCCGAACAGGTTCGGGGAGCTGTTTTTT
CASSSPNRFGELFF
>TRBJ1-5|-|-|TRBV5-1
TGCGCCAGCAGCTTGGGGGGGCCGCCTGGTGATCAGCCCCAGCATTTT
CASSLGGPPGDQPQHF
>TRBJ2-3|-|-|TRBV5-1
TGCGCCAGCAGCTTTTCCCTCCCAGATACGCAGTATTTT
CASSFSLPDTQYF
>TRBJ2-3|-|-|TRBV7-2
TGTGCCAGCAGCACGGAGATTCAAGATACGCAGTATTTT
CASSTEIQDTQYF
>TRBJ1-2|-|TRBD1|TRBV6-9
TGTGCCAGCAGAGGGACAGCTGATAACTATGGCTACACCTTC
CASRGTADNYGYTF
>TRBJ2-7|-|-|TRBV18
TGTGCCAGCTCACCGGGACATTTCTACGAGCAGTACTTC
CASSPGHFYEQYF
>TRBJ2-1|few|TRBD2|TRBV29-1
TGCAGCGTTGAAGATCGCGGGGGGGGCAATGAGCAGTTCTTC
CSVEDRGGGNEQFF
>TRBJ2-5|-|TRBD1|TRBV6-6
TGTGCCAGCAGAAGAGGACAGGGGAGCGTTGAGACCCAGTACTTC
CASRRGQGSVETQYF
>TRBJ2-1|-|-|TRBV15
TGTGCCACCAGCAGAGCCAAATGGCGGAGCTCCTACAATGAGCAGTTCTTC
CATSRAKWRSSYNEQFF
>TRBJ1-5|-|TRBD1|TRBV28
TGTGCCAGCAGCTCCGGACAGGGGAATCAGCCCCAGCATTTT
CASSSGQGNQPQHF
>TRBJ1-4|-|TRBD1|TRBV6-1
TGTGCCAGCAGTGATCCCCCTGACAGGGGGCTTGAAAAACTGTTTTTT
CASSDPPDRGLEKLFF
>TRBJ2-7|-|-|TRBV6-6
TGTGCCAGCACCTCCGGCGGGGGCAGGCGTGACGAGCAGTACTTC
CASTSGGGRRDEQYF